This paragraph covers one T cell receptor (beta chain) sequence. Its antigen remains unidentified. No base-level quality is on record; no much larger clone is a single base apart. This sample was included in a study of OX40 agonist ivuxolimab in advanced cancers. Study-level background: Ivuxolimab was an agonistic, fully human IgG2 monoclonal antibody directed against OX40 (CD134), a costimulatory receptor. Intravenous ivuxolimab was administered to patients every 2 weeks at six dose levels: 0.01, 0.1, 0.3, 1.5, 3 and 10 mg/kg. Of the roughly 54 dose-escalation patients, hepatocellular carcinoma was present in roughly 19, melanoma in roughly 15, renal cell carcinoma in 9 and head and neck cancer in 9. In the dose-escalation cohort, approximately 82% of patients were male, and the mean age was 60 years with a range of roughly 20 to 79. Patients were allowed to have had prior anti-PD-1, anti-PD-L1 or anti-CTLA-4 therapy, and around 40% of the dose-escalation patients had previously received checkpoint inhibitors. Partial responses occurred in three dose-escalation patients: two with cutaneous melanoma and one with hepatocellular carcinoma. Peripheral TCRbeta sequencing was intended to test whether TCR sequence diversity was altered and clonal T-cell expansion was caused by ivuxolimab. The monotherapy dose-escalation portion (N ≈ 57 patients) of the phase I ivuxolimab trial is reported in the paper.

Patients with a history of autoimmune disease or receiving systemic immunosuppression were excluded from the trial. Peripheral blood for TCR sequencing was collected from all dose cohorts at baseline, on cycle 4 day 1, and on cycle 7 day 1. The samples were taken from a phase I, first-in-human, multicenter, open-label dose-escalation trial of ivuxolimab. The trial enrolled adults with locally advanced or metastatic head and neck squamous cell, hepatocellular, melanoma or renal cell carcinoma. Before TCR sequencing, CD4+ T cells and CD8+ T cells were sorted from peripheral blood as separate populations. The study at large found these results: Low levels of normalized T-cell clonal expansion were also seen in some patients who did not respond. Which antigens the clonally expanded peripheral T cells were specific for was not determined. In the 0.1-3.0 mg/kg groups, partial responders were among the patients with the lowest normalized peripheral clonal expansion, particularly in CD8+ T cells. At doses from 0.1 to 3.0 mg/kg, clonal expansion was seen in both CD4+ and CD8+ blood T cells between baseline and week 6. On average, CD8+ T cells showed more expanded clones than CD4+ T cells after ivuxolimab.

Genomic DNA was extracted from sorted cells for sequencing of the TCRbeta CDR3 region. TCRbeta CDR3 regions were sequenced using the immunoSEQ Assay. TCRdb took this table from immuneACCESS and kept in-frame rearrangements with V and J called. Such tables lack part of the clones; where checked against another copy, unresolved V genes explain under half of the gap, and the rest is unexplained. The table for this sample lists tens of thousands of clones; about nine tenths of them were counted only once. The top ten hold approximately 6.8% of the sample. The sample in question was CD4+ or CD8+ T cells sorted from blood, obtained in a trial of the OX40 agonist ivuxolimab. This receptor was identified in an adult with an advanced solid tumor such as melanoma, head and neck, liver or kidney cancer.

In nucleotides, the sequence is TGTGCCAGCAGTATTGGCAGGGCGGAGGCCCAGTACTTC. Its product reads: CASSIGRAEAQYF. The chain joins TRBV27 to TRBJ2-5; the D segment may tentatively be TRBD1 or TRBD2, each giving 5 matched bases. At the junction V is shortened by 5 bases and J by 9 bases, with 16 bases in between. The CDR3 starts with the cysteine, ends with the phenylalanine, and has 13 residues. CDR3 DNA is the only sequence kept; it has 39 bases, read in frame from the first base. As encoded in the germline V gene (reference sequence), CDR1 is MNHEY while CDR2 is SMNVEV.